This T cell receptor (beta chain) was observed in a study of shared clonotypes between healthy human individuals. Naive-designated CD8 cells lacked CD45RO, were positively enriched for CCR7, and omitted terminally differentiated effector memory CD45RA+ cells. Repertoires were generated with immunoSEQ multiplex PCR, while TCRdb's copy carries only in-frame clones and drops some. This sample carries about 870,000 clones, around 93% of them seen once, and the ten largest clones take around 24%. J was trimmed by 3 bases and V by 4 bases; bases with no gene match: 9. Germline CDR1 SGHDN, CDR2 FVKESK. The CDR3 loop spans 15 amino acids.

The TCR was taken from a man aged 25 to 45 in good health. The V and J genes are TRBV14 and TRBJ2-7, with 7 bases identical to TRBD1. What was sequenced was naive CD8+ T cells sorted from blood. The CDR3 DNA follows: TGTGCCAGCAGCCGAACAGGGGAAGGAGTCTACGAGCAGTACTTC. It is translated as CASSRTGEGVYEQYF. The full variable domain, its missing parts supplied by reference TRBV14 and TRBJ2-7, is EAGVTQFPSHSVIEKGQTVTLRCDPISGHDNLYWYRRVMGKEIKFLLHFVKESKQDESGMPNNRFLAERTGGTYSTLKVQPAELEDSGVYFCASSRTGEGVYEQYFGPGTRLTVT.